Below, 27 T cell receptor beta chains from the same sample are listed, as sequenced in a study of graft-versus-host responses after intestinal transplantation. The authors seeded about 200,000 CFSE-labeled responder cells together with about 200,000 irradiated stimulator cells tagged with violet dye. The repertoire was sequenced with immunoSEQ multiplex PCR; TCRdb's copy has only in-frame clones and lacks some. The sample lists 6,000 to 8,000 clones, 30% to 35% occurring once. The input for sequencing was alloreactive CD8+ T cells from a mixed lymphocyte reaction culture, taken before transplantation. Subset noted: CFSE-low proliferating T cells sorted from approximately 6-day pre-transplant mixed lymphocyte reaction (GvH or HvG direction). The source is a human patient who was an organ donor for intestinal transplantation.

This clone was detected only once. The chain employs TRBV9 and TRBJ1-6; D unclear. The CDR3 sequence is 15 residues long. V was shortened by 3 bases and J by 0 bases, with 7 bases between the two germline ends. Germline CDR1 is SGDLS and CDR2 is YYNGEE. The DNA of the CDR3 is TGTGCCAGCAGCGCTCAGTCCTCCTATAATTCACCCCTCCACTTT. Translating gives CASSAQSSYNSPLHF.

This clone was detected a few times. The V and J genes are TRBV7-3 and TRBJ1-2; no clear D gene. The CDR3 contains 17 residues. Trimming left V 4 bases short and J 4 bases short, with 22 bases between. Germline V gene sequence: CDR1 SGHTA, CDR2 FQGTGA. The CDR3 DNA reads TGTGCCAGCAGCTCGCTACGCAGGATACCGGAGGGCTATGGCTACACCTTC. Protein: CASSSLRRIPEGYGYTF.

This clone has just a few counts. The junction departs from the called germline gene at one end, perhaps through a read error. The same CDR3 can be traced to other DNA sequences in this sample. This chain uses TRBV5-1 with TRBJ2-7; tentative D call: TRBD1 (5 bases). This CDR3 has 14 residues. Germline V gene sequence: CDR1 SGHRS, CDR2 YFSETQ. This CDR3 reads CASSLGLWAHEQYF. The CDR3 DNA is TGTGCCAGCAGCTTGGGGCTTTGGGCCCACGAGCAGTACTTC.

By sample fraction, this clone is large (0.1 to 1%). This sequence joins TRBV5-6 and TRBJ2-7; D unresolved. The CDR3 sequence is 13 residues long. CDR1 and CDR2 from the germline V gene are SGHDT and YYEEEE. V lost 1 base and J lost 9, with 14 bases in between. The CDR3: CASSLFADPRQYF. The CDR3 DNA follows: TGTGCCAGCAGCTTGTTTGCGGACCCACGGCAGTACTTC. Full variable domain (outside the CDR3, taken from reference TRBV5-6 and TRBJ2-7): DAGVTQSPTHLIKTRGQQVTLRCSPKSGHDTVSWYQQALGQGPQFIFQYYEEEERQRGNFPDRFSGHQFPNYSSELNVNALLLGDSALYLCASSLFADPRQYFGPGTRLTVT.

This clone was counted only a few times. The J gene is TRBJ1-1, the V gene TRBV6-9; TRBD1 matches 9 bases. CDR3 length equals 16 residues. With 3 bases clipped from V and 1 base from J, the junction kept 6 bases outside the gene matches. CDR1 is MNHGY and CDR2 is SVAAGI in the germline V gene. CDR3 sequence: CASSYSTGGRNTEAFF. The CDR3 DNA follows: TGTGCCAGCAGTTACTCGACAGGGGGGCGGAACACTGAAGCTTTCTTT.

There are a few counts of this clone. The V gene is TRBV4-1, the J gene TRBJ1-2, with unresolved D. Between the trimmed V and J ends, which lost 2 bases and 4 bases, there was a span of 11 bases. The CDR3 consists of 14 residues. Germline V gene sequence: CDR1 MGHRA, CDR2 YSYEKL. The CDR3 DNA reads TGCGCCAGCAGCCAACGCCCTCGTCGCTATGGCTACACCTTC. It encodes CASSQRPRRYGYTF.

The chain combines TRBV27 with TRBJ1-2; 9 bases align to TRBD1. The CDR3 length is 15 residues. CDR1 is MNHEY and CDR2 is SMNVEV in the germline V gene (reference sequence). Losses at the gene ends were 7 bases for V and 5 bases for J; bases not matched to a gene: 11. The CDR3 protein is CASTPWGQGGYGYTF. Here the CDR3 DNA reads TGTGCCAGCACCCCTTGGGGACAGGGAGGTTATGGCTACACCTTC.

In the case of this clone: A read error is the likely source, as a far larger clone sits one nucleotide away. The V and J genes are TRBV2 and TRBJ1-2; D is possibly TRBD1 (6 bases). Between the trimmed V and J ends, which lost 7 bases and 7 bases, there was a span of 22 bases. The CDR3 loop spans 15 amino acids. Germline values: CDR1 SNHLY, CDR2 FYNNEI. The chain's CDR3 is CASTINVGLGGGYTF. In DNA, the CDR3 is TGTGCCAGCACTATAAACGTGGGGTTAGGGGGTGGCTACACCTTC.

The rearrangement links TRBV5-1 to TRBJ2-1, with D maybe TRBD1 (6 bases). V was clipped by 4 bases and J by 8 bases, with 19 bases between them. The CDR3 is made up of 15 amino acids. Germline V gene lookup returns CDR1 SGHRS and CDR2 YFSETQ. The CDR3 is CASSRWKTGLDEQFF. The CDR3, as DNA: TGCGCCAGCAGCCGTTGGAAGACAGGCTTAGATGAGCAGTTCTTC.

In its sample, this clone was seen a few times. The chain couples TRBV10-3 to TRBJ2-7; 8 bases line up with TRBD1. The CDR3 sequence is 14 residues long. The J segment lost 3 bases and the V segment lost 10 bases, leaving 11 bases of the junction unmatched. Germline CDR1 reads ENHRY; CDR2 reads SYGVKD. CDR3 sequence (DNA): TGTGCCAGCAGGCCGACAGGGGTTGGCTACGAGCAGTACTTC. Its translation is CASRPTGVGYEQYF.

CDR3 region: CASSLMRRGRSPLHF. The CDR3 nucleotides are TGTGCCAGCAGCTTAATGCGCAGGGGAAGATCACCCCTCCACTTT. The chain carries TRBV7-3 and TRBJ1-6; D possibly corresponds to TRBD1 (6 bases). Germline V gene sequence: CDR1 SGHTA, CDR2 FQGTGA. V lost 1 base to trimming and J lost 10 bases, with 14 bases between them. CDR3 size: 15 residues.

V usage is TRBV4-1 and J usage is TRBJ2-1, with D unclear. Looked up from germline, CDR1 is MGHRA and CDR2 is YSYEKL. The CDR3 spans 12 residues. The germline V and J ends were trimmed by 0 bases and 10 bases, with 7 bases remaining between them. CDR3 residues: CASSQDYLEQFF. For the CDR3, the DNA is TGCGCCAGCAGCCAAGATTATCTAGAGCAGTTCTTC.

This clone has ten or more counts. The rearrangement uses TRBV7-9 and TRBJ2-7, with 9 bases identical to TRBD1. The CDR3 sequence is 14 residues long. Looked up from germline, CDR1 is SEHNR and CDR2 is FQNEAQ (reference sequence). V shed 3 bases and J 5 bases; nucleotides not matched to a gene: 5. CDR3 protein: CASSFGTGTHEQYF. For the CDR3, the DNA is TGTGCCAGCAGCTTCGGGACAGGGACTCACGAGCAGTACTTC.

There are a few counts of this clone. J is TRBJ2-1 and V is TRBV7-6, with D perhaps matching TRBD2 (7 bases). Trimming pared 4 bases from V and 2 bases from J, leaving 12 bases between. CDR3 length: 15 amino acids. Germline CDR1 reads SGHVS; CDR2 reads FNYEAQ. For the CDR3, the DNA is TGTGCCAGCAGCTGGAACGGGGGGCCCTACAATGAGCAGTTCTTC. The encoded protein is CASSWNGGPYNEQFF.

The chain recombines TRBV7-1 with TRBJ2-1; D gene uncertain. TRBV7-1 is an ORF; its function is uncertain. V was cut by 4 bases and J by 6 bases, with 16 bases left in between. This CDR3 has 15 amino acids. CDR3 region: CASSLSPTPLNEQFF. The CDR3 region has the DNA TGTGCCAGCAGCTTATCCCCCACCCCTCTCAATGAGCAGTTCTTC.

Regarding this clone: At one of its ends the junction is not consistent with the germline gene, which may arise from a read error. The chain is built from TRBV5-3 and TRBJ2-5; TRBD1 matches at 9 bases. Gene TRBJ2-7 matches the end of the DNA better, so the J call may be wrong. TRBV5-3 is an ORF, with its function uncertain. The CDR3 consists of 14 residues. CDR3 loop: CASSFGTGTHEQYF. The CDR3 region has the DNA TGTGCCAGCAGCTTCGGGACAGGGACTCACGAGCAGTACTTC.

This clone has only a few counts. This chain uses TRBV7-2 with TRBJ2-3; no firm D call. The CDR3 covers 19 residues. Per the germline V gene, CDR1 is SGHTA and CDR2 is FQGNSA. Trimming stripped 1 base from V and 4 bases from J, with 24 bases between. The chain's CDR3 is CASSLGSWWLPVVADTQYF. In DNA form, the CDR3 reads TGTGCCAGCAGCTTAGGATCGTGGTGGCTGCCAGTAGTAGCAGATACGCAGTATTTT.

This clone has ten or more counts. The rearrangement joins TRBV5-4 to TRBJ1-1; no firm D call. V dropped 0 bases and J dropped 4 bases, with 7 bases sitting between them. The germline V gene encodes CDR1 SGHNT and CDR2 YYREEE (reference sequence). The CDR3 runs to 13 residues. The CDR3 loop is CASSLVRGTEAFF. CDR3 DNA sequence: TGTGCCAGCAGCTTGGTCAGAGGCACTGAAGCTTTCTTT.

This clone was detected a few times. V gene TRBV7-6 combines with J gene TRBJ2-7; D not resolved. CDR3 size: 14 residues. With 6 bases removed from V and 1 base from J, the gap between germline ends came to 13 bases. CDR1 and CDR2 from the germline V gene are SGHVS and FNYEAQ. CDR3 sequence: CASSPGSPSYEQYF. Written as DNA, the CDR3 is TGTGCCAGCAGTCCCGGGTCCCCTTCCTACGAGCAGTACTTC.

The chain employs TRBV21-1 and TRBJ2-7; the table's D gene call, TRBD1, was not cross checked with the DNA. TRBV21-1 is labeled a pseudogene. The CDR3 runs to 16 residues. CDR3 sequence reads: CASSKPPERGYYEQYF. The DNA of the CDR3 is TGTGCCAGCAGCAAACCCCCGGAGAGGGGGTACTACGAGCAGTACTTC.

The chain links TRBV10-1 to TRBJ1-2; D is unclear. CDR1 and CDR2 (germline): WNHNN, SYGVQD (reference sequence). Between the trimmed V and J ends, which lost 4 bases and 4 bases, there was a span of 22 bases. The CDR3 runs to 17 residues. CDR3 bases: TGCGCCAGCAGTGTACGAATAGGATCGCGAAAGACCTATGGCTACACCTTC. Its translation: CASSVRIGSRKTYGYTF.

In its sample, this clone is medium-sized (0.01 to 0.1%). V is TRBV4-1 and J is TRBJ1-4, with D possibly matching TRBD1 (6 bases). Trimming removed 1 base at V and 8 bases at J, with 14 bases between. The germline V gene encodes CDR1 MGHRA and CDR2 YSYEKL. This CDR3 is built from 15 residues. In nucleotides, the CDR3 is TGCGCCAGCAGCCAAGTGGGAGACAGGCAGGAAAAACTGTTTTTT. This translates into CASSQVGDRQEKLFF.

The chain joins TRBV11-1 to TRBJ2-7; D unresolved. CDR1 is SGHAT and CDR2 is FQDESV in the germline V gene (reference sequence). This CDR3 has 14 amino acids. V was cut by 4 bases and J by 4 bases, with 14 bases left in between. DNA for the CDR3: TGTGCCAGCAGCTCCCCGACCCCGTTTTACGAGCAGTACTTC. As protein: CASSSPTPFYEQYF.

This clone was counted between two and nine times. The CDR3 DNA is TGTGCCAGCAGCGTAGATATAACAGACTTTAACTATGGCTACACCTTC. Translated: CASSVDITDFNYGYTF. J is TRBJ1-2 and V is TRBV9; D gene ambiguous. Germline lookup yields CDR1 SGDLS and CDR2 YYNGEE. The CDR3 has 16 amino acids. The V gene lost 0 bases and the J gene lost 1 base, with 13 bases spanning the gap.

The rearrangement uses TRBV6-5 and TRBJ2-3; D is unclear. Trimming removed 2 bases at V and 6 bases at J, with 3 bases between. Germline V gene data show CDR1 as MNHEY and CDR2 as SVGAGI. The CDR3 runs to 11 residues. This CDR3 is CASSYRDTQYF. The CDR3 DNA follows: TGTGCCAGCAGTTACAGGGATACGCAGTATTTT.

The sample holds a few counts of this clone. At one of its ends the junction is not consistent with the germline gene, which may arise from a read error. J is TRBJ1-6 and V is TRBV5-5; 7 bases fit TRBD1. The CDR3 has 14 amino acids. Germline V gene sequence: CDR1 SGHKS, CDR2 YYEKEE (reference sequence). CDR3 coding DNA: TGCGCCAGCAGCCTCCGGGACAGTGGATCACCCCTCCACTTT. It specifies CASSLRDSGSPLHF.

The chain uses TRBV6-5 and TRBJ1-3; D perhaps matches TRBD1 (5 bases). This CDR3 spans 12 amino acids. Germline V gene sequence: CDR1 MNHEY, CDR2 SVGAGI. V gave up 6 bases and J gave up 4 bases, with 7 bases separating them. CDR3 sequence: CASRKGGNTIYF. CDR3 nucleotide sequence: TGTGCCAGCAGAAAGGGGGGAAACACCATATATTTT.